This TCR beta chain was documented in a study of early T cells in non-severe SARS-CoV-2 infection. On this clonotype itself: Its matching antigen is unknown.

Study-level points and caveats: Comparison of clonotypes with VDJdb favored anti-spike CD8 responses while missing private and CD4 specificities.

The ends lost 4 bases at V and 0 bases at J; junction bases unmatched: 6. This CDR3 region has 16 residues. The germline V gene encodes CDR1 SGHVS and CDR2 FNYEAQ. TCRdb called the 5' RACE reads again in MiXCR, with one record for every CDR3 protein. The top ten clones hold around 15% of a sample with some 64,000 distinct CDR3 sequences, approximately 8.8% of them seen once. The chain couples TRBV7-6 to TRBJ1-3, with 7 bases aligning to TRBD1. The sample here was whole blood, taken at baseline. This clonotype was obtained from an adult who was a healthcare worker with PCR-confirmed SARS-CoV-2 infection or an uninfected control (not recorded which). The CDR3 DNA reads TGTGCCAGCAGCTCGTACAGGGGTGGCTCTGGAAACACCATATATTTT. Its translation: CASSSYRGGSGNTIYF. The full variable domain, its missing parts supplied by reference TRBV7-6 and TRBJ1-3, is GAGVSQSPRYKVTKRGQDVALRCDPISGHVSLYWYRQALGQGPEFLTYFNYEAQQDKSGLPNDRFSAERPEGSISTLTIQRTEQRDSAMYRCASSSYRGGSGNTIYFGEGSWLTVV.